The clone carrying this T cell receptor beta chain was observed many times. Its antigen is unidentified. The data belong to a study of human T cells and chemical hapten exposure. Study details: How much TCR each sample yielded varied, mostly because pooled library volumes differed slightly. Findings and caveats of the study: Sensitizing to DPC left TCRs with a frequency above 1 in 1000 unaltered.

Researchers extracted total RNA from unfractionated whole blood. With V trimmed by 1 base and J by 5 bases, 8 bases remained unmatched. Germline V lookup: CDR1 LNHNV, CDR2 YYDKDF (reference sequence). CDR3 length: 17 residues. The study used a library that attached unique molecular identifiers to individual cDNA molecules. Study processing details: Samples held a median of around 100,000 TCRs, range about 23,224–690,600. TCRdb analysed the reads with MiXCR anew, one entry per CDR3 protein. The V and J calls follow TCRdb's processing rather than the paper's. The sample holds around 120,000 distinct CDR3 sequences; approximately 9.3% are singletons and the top ten take roughly 1.5%.

Sequencing was performed on whole blood. The V and J genes are TRBV15 and TRBJ2-3, with TRBD1 identical over 11 bases. This clonotype was sampled from a human donor in good health. Some clones in this sample may be carry-over from other donors' samples. For the CDR3, the DNA is TGTGCCACCAGCAGAGGAGGGGGACAGGGGGATGGAGATACGCAGTATTTT. Residues: CATSRGGGQGDGDTQYF.